These 23 T cell receptor beta chains originate from one sample sequenced in a study of blood T cell repertoires in COVID-19. Profiled with immunoSEQ multiplex PCR; TCRdb holds only in-frame clones, not every one. In the table there are more than 150,000 clones, about 80% of which are singletons. The sample comprised PBMCs or T cells enriched from blood (not recorded which). The receptor set was obtained from a man over 45 who had recovered from COVID-19.

The V and J genes are TRBV7-2 and TRBJ1-3; D may be TRBD1 (5 bases). The CDR3 has 15 amino acids. Trimming removed 5 bases from V and 0 bases from J, with 11 bases in between. CDR1 is SGHTA, CDR2 FQGNSA, per germline. The CDR3 protein is CASSADSSSGNTIYF. CDR3 bases: TGTGCCAGCAGCGCCGACAGTTCCTCTGGAAACACCATATATTTT.

V gene TRBV7-3 combines with J gene TRBJ2-3; D unresolved. V was shortened by 2 bases and J by 0 bases, with 9 bases between the two germline ends. The CDR3 loop spans 15 amino acids. Germline assignment: CDR1 SGHTA and CDR2 FQGTGA. The CDR3 DNA follows: TGTGCCAGCAGCTTAGGATCGACTAGCACAGATACGCAGTATTTT. It is translated as CASSLGSTSTDTQYF.

The V call is TRBV3-1 (or the pseudogene TRBV3-2), the J call TRBJ1-5; TRBD1 agrees at 8 bases. V trimming: 0 bases; J trimming: 2 bases; junction bases outside the gene matches: 6. The CDR3 is 17 amino acids. Germline loops: CDR1 LGHDT, CDR2 YNNKEL (reference sequence). In DNA, the CDR3 is TGTGCCAGCAGCCAAGAATGGACAGGGATGGGCAATCAGCCCCAGCATTTT. Protein product: CASSQEWTGMGNQPQHF.

The gene calls are TRBV27 and TRBJ1-1; no reliable D call. Looked up from germline, CDR1 is MNHEY and CDR2 is SMNVEV (reference sequence). V gave up 4 bases and J gave up 5 bases, with 5 bases separating them. This CDR3 has 11 amino acids. The CDR3 DNA reads TGTGCCAGCAGTTCACAGACTGAAGCTTTCTTT. Translated, it gives CASSSQTEAFF.

The genes are TRBV29-1 and TRBJ1-5; a weak D match, TRBD1 (5 bases). Germline V gives CDR1 SQVTM, CDR2 ANQGSEA. CDR3 length: 13 residues. V shed 4 bases and J shed 4 bases, with 11 bases lying between them. The CDR3 loop reads CSVATAVNQPQHF. CDR3 bases: TGCAGCGTTGCGACAGCTGTGAATCAGCCCCAGCATTTT. Supplemented by reference TRBV29-1 and TRBJ1-5, the full variable domain reads SAVISQKPSRDICQRGTSLTIQCQVDSQVTMMFWYRQQPGQSLTLIATANQGSEATYESGFVIDKFPISRPNLTFSTLTVSNMSPEDSSIYLCSVATAVNQPQHFGDGTRLSIL.

The rearrangement joins TRBV11-2 to TRBJ1-3, with no clear D. The CDR3 runs to 12 residues. Germline V gene sequence: CDR1 SGHAT, CDR2 FQNNGV. V shed 2 bases and J shed 3 bases, with 2 bases lying between them. CDR3 DNA sequence: TGTGCCAGCAGCTTACTTGGAAACACCATATATTTT. Its protein product is CASSLLGNTIYF.

This clone showed up just once. The rearrangement joins TRBV19 to TRBJ2-7, with D possibly matching TRBD1 (6 bases). There are 15 residues in the CDR3. V was cut by 1 base and J by 3 bases, with 13 bases left in between. Germline V gene lookup returns CDR1 LNHDA and CDR2 SQIVND (reference sequence). In DNA, the CDR3 is TGTGCCAGTAGTATAGCCCCCCAGGGGCTCTACGAGCAGTACTTC. Its protein product is CASSIAPQGLYEQYF.

This rearrangement joins TRBV7-2 to TRBJ2-1, with D possibly TRBD1 on 5 matching bases. CDR1 SGHTA and CDR2 FQGNSA come from the germline V gene. Between the trimmed V and J ends, which lost 1 base and 8 bases, there was a span of 15 bases. The CDR3 is 15 amino acids. Here the CDR3 reads CASSLEGRGRDEQFF. The CDR3 region has the DNA TGTGCCAGCAGCTTAGAGGGTAGGGGTAGGGATGAGCAGTTCTTC. Full variable domain (remainder filled in from reference TRBV7-2 and TRBJ2-1): GAGVSQSPSNKVTEKGKDVELRCDPISGHTALYWYRQSLGQGLEFLIYFQGNSAPDKSGLPSDRFSAERTGGSVSTLTIQRTQQEDSAVYLCASSLEGRGRDEQFFGPGTRLTVL.

This rearrangement joins TRBV6-5 to TRBJ1-4; D ambiguous. Trimming cost V 8 bases and J 10 bases, with 14 bases left between them. Germline CDR1 and CDR2: MNHEY and SVGAGI. This CDR3 region has 12 residues. Here the CDR3 reads CASQVQAGKLFF. CDR3 sequence (DNA): TGTGCCAGCCAGGTCCAGGCAGGAAAACTGTTTTTT.

Only one count was recorded for this clone. The chain employs TRBV5-1 and TRBJ1-1; D is uncertain. Germline CDR1 reads SGHRS; CDR2 reads YFSETQ. CDR3 length equals 13 residues. V lost 4 bases and J lost 2, with 9 bases in between. CDR3 sequence (DNA): TGCGCCAGCAGCCAGGAAACTAACACTGAAGCTTTCTTT. It encodes CASSQETNTEAFF. The entire variable domain, with the rest obtained from reference TRBV5-1 and TRBJ1-1, is as follows: KAGVTQTPRYLIKTRGQQVTLSCSPISGHRSVSWYQQTPGQGLQFLFEYFSETQRNKGNFPGRFSGRQFSNSRSEMNVSTLELGDSALYLCASSQETNTEAFFGQGTRLTVV.

The table lists this clone with a few counts. The rearrangement joins TRBV29-1 to TRBJ2-7; unclear D gene. Trimming cost V 5 bases and J 4 bases, with 15 bases left between them. CDR1 is SQVTM, CDR2 ANQGSEA, per germline. The CDR3 length is 13 residues. The CDR3 is CSVIEMNGYEQYF. CDR3 DNA: TGCAGCGTTATTGAAATGAACGGGTACGAGCAGTACTTC.

The J gene is TRBJ2-5, the V gene TRBV28; the match to TRBD2 covers 7 bases. Looked up from germline, CDR1 is MDHEN and CDR2 is SYDVKM. This CDR3 has 13 amino acids. The trim removed 5 bases at V and 5 bases at J, leaving 5 bases unmatched. The CDR3 region has the DNA TGTGCCAGCAGTAAAAGCGGGATGGAGACCCAGTACTTC. This sequence encodes CASSKSGMETQYF.

The chain recombines TRBV7-3 with TRBJ2-1; TRBD2 matches at 9 bases. This CDR3 has 15 residues. In germline, CDR1 is SGHTA, CDR2 FQGTGA. The J segment lost 5 bases and the V segment lost 2 bases, leaving 4 bases of the junction unmatched. Here the CDR3 DNA reads TGTGCCAGCAGCTTATCTAGCGGGAAAGACAATGAGCAGTTCTTC. Its translation: CASSLSSGKDNEQFF.

The table lists this clone with a count of one. V and J are TRBV2 and TRBJ1-5, with D perhaps matching TRBD1 (6 bases). The CDR3 extends over 15 amino acids. Germline V gives CDR1 SNHLY, CDR2 FYNNEI. The ends were cut back, 0 bases at V and 6 bases at J, with 12 bases in the middle. CDR3 sequence: CASSEAQGPGQPQHF. CDR3 nucleotides: TGTGCCAGCAGTGAAGCGCAGGGGCCGGGTCAGCCCCAGCATTTT.

The rearrangement links TRBV19 to TRBJ1-6; the D gene is possibly TRBD1 (6 bases). The V end was cut by 7 bases, the J end by 5 bases, with 15 bases between. The CDR3 is 15 amino acids. From germline, CDR1 is LNHDA and CDR2 SQIVND (reference sequence). In nucleotides, the CDR3 is TGTGCCAGTACCCCTGGGAGGGGGAATAATTCACCCCTCCACTTT. This translates into CASTPGRGNNSPLHF.

The chain has TRBV5-1 and TRBJ2-2; D ambiguous. V was clipped by 3 bases and J by 5 bases, with 8 bases between them. The CDR3 runs to 13 residues. Germline-derived CDR1 and CDR2 are SGHRS and YFSETQ. The CDR3 region is CASSSPATGELFF. The CDR3 coding sequence is TGCGCCAGCAGCTCGCCCGCGACCGGGGAGCTGTTTTTT.

The genes are TRBV27 and TRBJ1-1; D not resolved. Germline loops: CDR1 MNHEY, CDR2 SMNVEV (reference sequence). V lost 3 bases and J 0 bases, leaving 11 bases between the germline ends. This CDR3 is built from 15 residues. The CDR3 protein is CASSFNIKMNTEAFF. The CDR3 DNA sequence: TGTGCCAGCAGTTTTAATATAAAAATGAACACTGAAGCTTTCTTT.

V and J are TRBV27 and TRBJ1-5; 8 bases match TRBD1. The CDR3 totals 16 residues. V trimming: 6 bases; J trimming: 4 bases; junction bases outside the gene matches: 11. Germline assignment: CDR1 MNHEY and CDR2 SMNVEV (reference sequence). The CDR3: CASRSTLWTGNQPQHF. CDR3 nucleotide sequence: TGTGCCAGCAGAAGCACCCTTTGGACAGGGAATCAGCCCCAGCATTTT.

The V call is TRBV5-1, the J call TRBJ2-7, with 9 bases identical to TRBD2. CDR1 SGHRS and CDR2 YFSETQ come from the germline V gene. V lost 0 bases, J lost 0 bases, and 10 bases stayed unmatched. CDR3 length: 18 residues. The CDR3 nucleotides read TGCGCCAGCAGCTTGGAGACTAGCGGAGCCCGAAGCTCCTACGAGCAGTACTTC. Encoded protein: CASSLETSGARSSYEQYF. The whole variable domain, filled in from reference TRBV5-1 and TRBJ2-7, reads KAGVTQTPRYLIKTRGQQVTLSCSPISGHRSVSWYQQTPGQGLQFLFEYFSETQRNKGNFPGRFSGRQFSNSRSEMNVSTLELGDSALYLCASSLETSGARSSYEQYFGPGTRLTVT.

This clone turned up a few times. This rearrangement joins TRBV7-8 to TRBJ1-1, with D possibly matching TRBD1 (5 bases). This CDR3 spans 15 amino acids. Germline CDR1 SGHVS, CDR2 FQNEAQ. The ends were cut back, 5 bases at V and 3 bases at J, with 16 bases in the middle. The CDR3 DNA is TGTGCCAGCAGCCTCTACCGGTTAGGGGACACTGAAGCTTTCTTT. Translated: CASSLYRLGDTEAFF.

The rearrangement joins TRBV24-1 to TRBJ2-3; maybe TRBD2 (6 bases). The germline V gene encodes CDR1 KGHDR and CDR2 SFDVKD. V was trimmed by 11 bases and J by 4 bases, leaving 15 bases between them. This CDR3 contains 13 residues. CDR3 protein: CAIGGKTADTQYF. The CDR3 DNA reads as TGTGCCATCGGGGGAAAGACCGCAGATACGCAGTATTTT.

This chain joins TRBV5-1 and TRBJ2-3; 8 nucleotides line up with TRBD2. J was trimmed by 2 bases and V by 5 bases; bases with no gene match: 7. There are 15 residues in the CDR3. Germline V lookup: CDR1 SGHRS, CDR2 YFSETQ. CDR3 in amino acids: CASRAGAWFTDTQYF. CDR3 nucleotides: TGCGCCAGCAGAGCGGGGGCTTGGTTCACAGATACGCAGTATTTT.

The chain recombines TRBV28 with TRBJ1-6; maybe TRBD1 (5 bases). The germline V gene has CDR1 MDHEN and CDR2 SYDVKM. The CDR3 is made up of 14 amino acids. The ends were cut back, 6 bases at V and 10 bases at J, with 16 bases in the middle. CDR3 coding DNA: TGTGCCAGCAGGGATCAGAGGGGAGGCTCACCCCTCCACTTT. This translates into CASRDQRGGSPLHF. Combining the CDR3 with reference TRBV28 and TRBJ1-6 gives the whole variable domain DVKVTQSSRYLVKRTGEKVFLECVQDMDHENMFWYRQDPGLGLRLIYFSYDVKMKEKGDIPEGYSVSREKKERFSLILESASTNQTSMYLCASRDQRGGSPLHFGNGTRLTVT.